Listed below are T cell receptor beta chains from one sample, sequenced in a study of T cell repertoires in cytomegalovirus infection. Using its own MiXCR run on the reads, TCRdb lists one record per CDR3 protein. This sample has around 300,000 distinct CDR3 sequences, with roughly 25% found just once. No antigens are known for them. Sequences were derived from cultured PBMCs, sampled from culture after CMV antigen stimulation. The receptors were gathered from a human donor in good health (CMV status not recorded). Some clones in this sample may be carry-over from other donors' samples. CDR3s include the opening cysteine and the closing phenylalanine or tryptophan. The listing skips clone size in some rows; elsewhere it reads once, few, many or a size class.

TRBV20-1,-,CSGPDRTNTEAFF
TRBV11-2,few,CASSLGASGSADTQYF
TRBV7-9,-,CASSLAEATGELFF
TRBV4-1,-,CASSPSTGHQNQPQHF
TRBV19,-,CASTLGQGSNEQFF
TRBV7-2,many,CASSFSIKPTSVSTDTQYF
TRBV6-2/TRBV6-3,few,CASSYAQGTASGRASYNEQFF
TRBV6-2/TRBV6-3,few,CASSWDSADSQFF
TRBV12-3/TRBV12-4,few,CASSPTGGVQPQHF
TRBV5-5,-,CASSLQGAKGETQYF
TRBV7-2,many,CASMPPGFGLLGEQYF
TRBV6-1,-,CASSTDSVYGYTF
TRBV28,few,CASSLVLVGGPRTDTQYF
TRBV20-1,-,CSATPGQGYGEQYF
TRBV6-1,many,CASSMGGLAAYEQYF
TRBV7-2,few,CASSLEATSRAAYEQYF
TRBV7-2,-,CASSSFVGGANTEAFF
TRBV5-6,few,CASRPTGRNEQFF
TRBV7-2,many,CASSAEGTKTQYF
TRBV7-2,many,CASSLALSTGTDTQYF
TRBV27,few,CASSYRGPGELFF
TRBV7-2,many,CASSRDRSGANVLTF
TRBV12-3/TRBV12-4,few,CASSFVRDIRYNEQFF
TRBV19,-,CASSFGGAKDGYTF
TRBV4-1,-,CASSLRDSPTGVQETQYF
TRBV11-2,few,CASSWGQGSIQYF
TRBV7-2,few,CASSLSSGREQFF
TRBV7-4,-,CASSNYPANEQFF
TRBV10-3,-,CAISGALRDTGELFF
TRBV11-2,few,CASSLDPLYNEQFF
TRBV20-1,few,CSARLAGGPSITGELFF
TRBV19,-,CASTGAGANVLTF
TRBV27,-,CASSLLGLAGGYEQFF
TRBV6-1,few,CASRRASSGKDPDTQYF
TRBV11-2,few,CASSQTLGTSTDTQYF
TRBV30,-,CAWSRGEPPYEQYF
TRBV4-3,-,CASSQAAGVVLGEQYF
TRBV7-8,few,CASSPRVSNQPQHF
TRBV20-1,once,CSATAGAGYTF
TRBV12-3/TRBV12-4,-,CASVLAGSQFF
TRBV6-6,-,CASSKQGRDQPQHF
TRBV12-3/TRBV12-4,-,CASSWGTSMLNIQYF
TRBV20-1,few,CSALGEMNTEAFF
TRBV27,few,CASSSGTRRTGELFF
TRBV20-1,-,CSARVRQGIPYEQYF
TRBV4-3,-,CASSQELTGGYNEQFF